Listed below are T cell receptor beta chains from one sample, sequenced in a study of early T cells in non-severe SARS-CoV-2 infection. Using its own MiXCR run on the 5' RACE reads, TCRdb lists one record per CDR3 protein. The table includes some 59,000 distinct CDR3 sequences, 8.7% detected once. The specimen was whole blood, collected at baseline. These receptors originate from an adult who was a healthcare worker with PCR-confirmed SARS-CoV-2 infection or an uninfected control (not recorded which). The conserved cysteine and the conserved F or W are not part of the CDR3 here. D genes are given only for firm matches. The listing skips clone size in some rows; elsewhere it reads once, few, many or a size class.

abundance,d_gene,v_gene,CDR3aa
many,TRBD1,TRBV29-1,SVDGQGQETQY
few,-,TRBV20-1,SAQRGASAYNEQF
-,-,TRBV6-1,ASSEVGGGPYEQY
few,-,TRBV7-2,ASSFSRSSTDTQY
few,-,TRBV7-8,ASSLAGRGIDSPLH
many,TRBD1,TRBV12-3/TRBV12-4,ASSLLDRVTSGYT
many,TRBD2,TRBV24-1,ATSDLSSGRATDTQY
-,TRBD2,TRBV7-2,ASSLVQAGGPREQY
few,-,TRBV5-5,ASSPFEGGAYNEQF
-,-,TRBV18,ASSPRESNQPQH
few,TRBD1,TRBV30,AWDRGPTSPGTDTQY
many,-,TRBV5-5,ASRSFTGEQY
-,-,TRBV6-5,ASSYSFLTSGNYGYT
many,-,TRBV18,ASSPVVDGSSYNEQF
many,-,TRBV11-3,ASSLQAGTYEQY
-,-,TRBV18,ASSPGSSTEAF
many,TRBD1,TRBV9,ASSVEGTGWHEQY
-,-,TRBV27,ASRPGRTGNTIY
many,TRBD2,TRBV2,ASSELAEETQY
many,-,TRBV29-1,SVVGATYEQY
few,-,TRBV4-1,ASSQDPRATSGKNIQY
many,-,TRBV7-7,ASSPTPQNEQF
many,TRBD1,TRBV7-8,ASSSQGASTGELF
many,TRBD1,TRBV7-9,ASSPLDRDTEAF
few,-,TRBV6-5,ASSTSLRLSNYGYT
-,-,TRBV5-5,ASSLGGLPSPYEQY
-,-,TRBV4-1,ASSQEWAIASEQF
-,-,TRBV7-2,ASSATVTEQY
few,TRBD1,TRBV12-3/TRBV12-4,ASTAGQGAQGYT
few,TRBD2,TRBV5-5,ASERGFRSYEQY
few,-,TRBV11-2,ASSFGAFSSYEQY
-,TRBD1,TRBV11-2,ASSLRTGGGGELF
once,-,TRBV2,ASNRLNSNQPQH
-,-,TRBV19,ASSMRGPQTGKHQPQH
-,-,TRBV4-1,ASSQGRARLRTDTQY
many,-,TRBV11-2,ASSFTLGAYGYT
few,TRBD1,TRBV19,ASSIPDRGRGYT
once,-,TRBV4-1,ASSQDHLSNQPQQ
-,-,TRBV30,APGQGNGYT
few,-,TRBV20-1,SASGVPREETQY
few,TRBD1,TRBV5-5,ASSANRGRDTGELF
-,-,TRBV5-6,ASSLEGYTDTQY
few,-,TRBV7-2,ASSLVDLSSYNEQF
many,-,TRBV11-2,ASSSYPIHYSTDTQY
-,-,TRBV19,ASSIGSFPSYEQY
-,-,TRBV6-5,ASSLSDSQDEQY
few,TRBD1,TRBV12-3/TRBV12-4,ASSSSGTANSPLH
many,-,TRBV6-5,ASSYSEGNTEAF
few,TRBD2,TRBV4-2,ASSQGRVAGSEIQETQY
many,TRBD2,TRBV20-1,SASRRREGPYNEQF
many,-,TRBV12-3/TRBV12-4,ASSPQLAGGYT
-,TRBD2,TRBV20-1,SAKDRAGVPDTQY
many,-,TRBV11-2,ASSPPGNGDIQY
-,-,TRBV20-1,SAWGPAKNIQY
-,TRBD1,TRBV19,ASSGRGDRGLVGNQPQH